Below, one T cell receptor (beta chain) is given with its context. Its specificity is not known. Each CDR3 protein is one row after TCRdb ran MiXCR on the 5' RACE reads. The sample includes some 200,000 distinct CDR3 sequences, 9.5% to 15% of them seen just once. The data were obtained in a study of CD8 T cells in ankylosing spondylitis. General study points: Before this, some motif variants had been reported in reactive arthritis synovial fluid and blood. In ankylosing spondylitis blood, a motif of about 8 highly homologous TCR beta variants appeared characteristic.

The germline gives CDR1 SQVTM, CDR2 ANQGSEA. The CDR3 consists of 15 residues. V was clipped by 3 bases and J by 0 bases, with 12 bases between them. The sequence was collected from a male donor with ankylosing spondylitis or in good health (not recorded which). This sequence joins TRBV29-1 and TRBJ2-4; D gene unclear. Specimen: blood, either unsorted or a sorted T cell fraction (not recorded which). DNA of the CDR3: TGCAGCGTTGACCCTCGACAAATAGCCAAAAACATTCAGTACTTC. Encoded protein: CSVDPRQIAKNIQYF.